One and the same sample provided the 2 T cell receptor beta chains below, sequenced in a study of blood T cell repertoires in COVID-19. Generated by immunoSEQ multiplex PCR, the TCRdb table keeps only in-frame clones and is missing some. The sample records some 270,000 clones, about 91% being singletons. The source material was PBMCs or T cells enriched from blood (not recorded which). The receptors shown here come from a man aged 40-49 years who had been exposed to COVID-19.

The rearrangement uses TRBV30 and TRBJ1-5; the D gene is possibly TRBD1 (6 bases). V lost 1 base and J lost 4, with 20 bases in between. The CDR3 covers 17 residues. Germline loops: CDR1 GTSNPN, CDR2 SVGIG (reference sequence). In DNA form, the CDR3 reads TGTGCCTGGAGTGAGGGGGGGCGCGGAGTTGGGAATCAGCCCCAGCATTTT. Its protein product is CAWSEGGRGVGNQPQHF.

In this sample, this clone turned up once. Other DNA sequences within the sample encode an identical CDR3. V and J are TRBV30 and TRBJ2-7, with unresolved D. The CDR3 is 13 amino acids. Germline CDR1 reads GTSNPN; CDR2 reads SVGIG (reference sequence). Between the trimmed V and J ends, which lost 0 bases and 3 bases, there was a span of 9 bases. CDR3 in amino acids: CAWSVLLNYEQYF. CDR3 bases: TGTGCCTGGAGTGTTCTCTTAAACTACGAGCAGTACTTC.